The clone carrying this T cell receptor (beta chain) was recorded a few times. Quantitative barcoded 5'-RACE was used to prepare TCR beta libraries. A single record per CDR3 protein comes from TCRdb applying MiXCR to the 5' RACE reads. Of approximately 140,000 distinct CDR3 sequences detected, roughly 44% appear once; the ten largest clones hold 12% to 15%. The data originate from a study of CD8 T cells in ankylosing spondylitis. V lost 4 bases, J lost 8 bases, and 15 bases stayed unmatched. This CDR3 contains 18 residues. CDR1 is MGHRA, CDR2 YSYEKL, per germline. The sequenced sample was synovial fluid, either unsorted or a sorted T cell fraction (not recorded which). This TCR derives from a male donor with ankylosing spondylitis. This chain links TRBV4-1 with TRBJ2-1, with 12 bases identical to TRBD2. CDR3 sequence reads: CASSPPSSSGGAVDEQFF. The CDR3 region has the DNA TGCGCCAGCAGCCCCCCCTCCTCTAGCGGGGGGGCGGTCGATGAGCAGTTCTTC.